The clone carrying this TCR beta chain was recorded a few times. TCRdb's copy holds only in-frame clones and misses some; the assay was immunoSEQ multiplex PCR. In the table there are about 170,000 clones, approximately 84% of which are singletons. With 2 bases removed from V and 9 bases from J, the gap between germline ends came to 17 bases. Germline lookup yields CDR1 MNHEY and CDR2 SMNVEV (reference sequence). This CDR3 region has 15 residues. This sample was taken from a study of blood T cell repertoires in COVID-19. The TCR comes from a woman of 80 years or more with COVID-19, enrolled during active disease. Sequenced input: peripheral blood. The rearrangement joins TRBV27 to TRBJ2-1, with D maybe TRBD2 (6 bases). DNA of the CDR3: TGTGCCAGCAGTTTACTACTAGCTCCGGCGGGTGAGCAGTTCTTC. It codes for CASSLLLAPAGEQFF.